This T cell receptor beta chain was observed in a study of shared clonotypes between healthy human individuals (dated by TCRdb to 2019 to 2021). Concerning the study at large: Three men and two women, aged 18 to 49 years, made up the cohort. For each donor, CD4 naive and CD4 memory were each given three plates, CD8 naive was given two plates, and CD8 memory was given one plate. To estimate repertoire size and how much clonotype sharing occurs between individuals, the study deeply sequenced the blood TCR repertoires of several healthy adults. To increase sequencing depth and limit assay-specific biases, different laboratories used diverse techniques to prepare libraries and sequence TCR repertoires. Per donor, leukapheresis produced somewhere between about 0.8 and 9 billion PBMCs.

TCR CDR3 regions were amplified from genomic DNA by multiplex PCR using the deep immunoSEQ assay. Genomic DNA extracted from each cell subset was distributed evenly over all wells of several immunoSEQ 96-well plates, and each plate served as one replicate. For sorted subsets, around 200 ng genomic DNA, equal to approximately 30,000 T cell genomes, was loaded into each replicate PCR. Purified libraries were quantified with a Qubit 3.0 fluorometer, sized on a Bioanalyzer 2100, and re-quantified with the KAPA Library Quantification kit. A separate single-read 150-cycle Illumina NextSeq 550 flow cell was used to sequence each immunoSEQ 96-well plate. Per the authors' processing: Because only junctional sequences without quality scores were contained in the immunoSEQ output, filtering matching that applied to full-length reads could not be performed. Sequences were annotated with PyIR, a Python wrapper for IgBLAST v1.9, and V/J genes and CDR3 were assigned using IMGT germline references. Reads with weak V/J assignments (E-value above 1e-6), missing CDR3, stop codons, out-of-frame junctions, or ambiguous translated residues were removed. A V3J clonotype was defined by an identical inferred V gene, J gene, and CDR3 amino acid sequence. The percentage overlap between two repertoires was calculated by dividing the number of shared unique clonotypes by the size of the smaller repertoire. Three approaches were used to assess repertoire richness: RTK rarefaction, the Chao1 estimator, and Recon v2.1 estimates of unobserved clonotypes. Generation probabilities were computed with OLGA for all TCRbeta clonotypes obtained by the gDNA method from several donors. Here the immuneACCESS table is served through TCRdb, limited to in-frame sequences with V and J called. Missing clones are a known gap in these copies; in checked studies unresolved V genes cover under half, and the rest lacks a known reason. V and J calls and clone size are given by that table; D and trimming were obtained from the DNA. The sample table holds around 2,000,000 clones, of which approximately 95% were seen once. Roughly 0.13% of the sample lies in the top ten.

General study outcomes and caveats: Sampling was restricted to blood, and TCR repertoires in tissues likely differ from the TCR repertoires found in blood. Larger estimated clonotype richness was generally found for naive subsets than for memory subsets. Roughly 5% of naive CD4, 3.5% of naive CD8, about 2.1% of memory CD4, and more than 0.35% of memory CD8 clonotypes were shared across four donors. Pairwise subsampling indicated that sequencing depth was expected to affect the degree of clonotype sharing among donors. The genetic and exposure-history diversity represented was limited by the small number of donors. Clonotypes shared by all four sorted-subset donors showed higher generation probabilities than non-shared clonotypes. Rarefaction of sorted-subset datasets indicated incomplete sequencing despite the large sequencing depth.

The donors were healthy, HIV-negative adults with no recently reported acute infections or vaccinations. Every donor was a Caucasian adult residing in Nashville, Tennessee, USA. CD4+ T cells were enriched by magnetic negative selection, after which naive cells were positively selected on CD45RA and the negative fraction was taken as the memory subset. Blood was obtained by leukapheresis, after which PBMCs were separated by Ficoll-Histopaque density gradient centrifugation and cryopreserved in liquid nitrogen vapor phase. Purity and quantity of every magnetically sorted T cell population were checked by analytical flow cytometry. Each sorted fraction had its genomic DNA isolated and then quantified by UV absorbance on a Nanodrop 2000c. V is clipped by 7 bases and J by 3 bases, and the sequence between their germline boundaries is 15 bases long. Reading the germline V gene gives CDR1 MNHNS and CDR2 SASEGT. Taken from cysteine to phenylalanine, the CDR3 has 14 residues. Kept here is only the CDR3 DNA, which spans 42 bases and is read in frame from base 1.

Concerning this clone itself: The clone's antigen remains unknown. Base qualities were left out, and no much larger clone turns up one base away.

Material for sequencing was naive CD4+ T cells sorted from blood. The sample's cell subset or site label, decoded: CD45RA+ positively selected. This clonotype was sampled from a young man in good health. This chain is built from TRBV6-1 and TRBJ1-1; a confident D gene designation cannot be given. The DNA reads TGTGCCAGCACTTCGCGTCAGCCAGACACTGAAGCTTTCTTT. Its product reads: CASTSRQPDTEAFF.